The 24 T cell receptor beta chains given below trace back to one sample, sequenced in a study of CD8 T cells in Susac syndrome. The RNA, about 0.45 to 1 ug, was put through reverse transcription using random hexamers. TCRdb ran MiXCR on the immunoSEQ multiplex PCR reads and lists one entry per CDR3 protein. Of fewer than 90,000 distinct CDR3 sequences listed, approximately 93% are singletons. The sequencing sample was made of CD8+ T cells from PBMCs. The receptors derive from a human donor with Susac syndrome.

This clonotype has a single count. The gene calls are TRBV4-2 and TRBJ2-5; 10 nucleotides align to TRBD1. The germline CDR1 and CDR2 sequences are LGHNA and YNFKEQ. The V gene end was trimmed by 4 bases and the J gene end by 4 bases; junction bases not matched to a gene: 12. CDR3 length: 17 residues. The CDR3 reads CASSRVTGTGAGETQYF. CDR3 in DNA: TGTGCCAGCAGCCGAGTAACCGGGACAGGGGCAGGAGAGACCCAGTACTTC.

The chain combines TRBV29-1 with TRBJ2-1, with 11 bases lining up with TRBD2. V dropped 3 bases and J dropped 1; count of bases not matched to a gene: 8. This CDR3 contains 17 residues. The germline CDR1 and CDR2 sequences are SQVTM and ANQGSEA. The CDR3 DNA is TGCAGCGTTGATCCTAAAGGGACTAGCGGTTCCTACAATGAGCAGTTCTTC. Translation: CSVDPKGTSGSYNEQFF.

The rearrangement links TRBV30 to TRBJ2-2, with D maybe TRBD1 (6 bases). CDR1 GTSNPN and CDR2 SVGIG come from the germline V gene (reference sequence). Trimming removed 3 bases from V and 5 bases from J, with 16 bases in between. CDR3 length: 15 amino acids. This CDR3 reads CAWSDRDIRTGELFF. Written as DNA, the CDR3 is TGTGCCTGGAGCGACCGGGACATTAGGACCGGGGAGCTGTTTTTT.

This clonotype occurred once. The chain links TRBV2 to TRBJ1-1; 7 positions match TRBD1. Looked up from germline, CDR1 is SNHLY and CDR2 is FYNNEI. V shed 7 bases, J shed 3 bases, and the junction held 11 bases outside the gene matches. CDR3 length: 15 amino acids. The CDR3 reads CASTARQGKDTEAFF. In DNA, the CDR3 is TGTGCCAGCACTGCCCGACAGGGTAAGGACACTGAAGCTTTCTTT.

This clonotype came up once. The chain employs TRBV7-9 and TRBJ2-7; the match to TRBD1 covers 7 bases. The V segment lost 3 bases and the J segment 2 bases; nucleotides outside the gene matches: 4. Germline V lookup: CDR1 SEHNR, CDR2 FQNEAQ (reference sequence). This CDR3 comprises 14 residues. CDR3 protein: CASSFATGAYEQYF. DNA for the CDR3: TGTGCCAGCAGCTTTGCCACAGGGGCCTACGAGCAGTACTTC.

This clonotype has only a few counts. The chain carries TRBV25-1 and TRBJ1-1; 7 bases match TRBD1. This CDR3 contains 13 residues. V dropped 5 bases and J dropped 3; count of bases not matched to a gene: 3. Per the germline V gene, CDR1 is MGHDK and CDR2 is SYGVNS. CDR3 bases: TGTGCCAGCAGTCGAGGGGGCTACACTGAAGCTTTCTTT. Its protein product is CASSRGGYTEAFF. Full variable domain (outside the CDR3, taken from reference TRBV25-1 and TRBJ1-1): EADIYQTPRYLVIGTGKKITLECSQTMGHDKMYWYQQDPGMELHLIHYSYGVNSTEKGDLSSESTVSRIRTEHFPLTLESARPSHTSQYLCASSRGGYTEAFFGQGTRLTVV.

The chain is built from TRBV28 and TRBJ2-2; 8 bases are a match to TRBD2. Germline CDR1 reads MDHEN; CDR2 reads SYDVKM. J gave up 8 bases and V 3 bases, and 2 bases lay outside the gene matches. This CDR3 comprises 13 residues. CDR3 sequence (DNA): TGTGCCAGCAGTTTCTCTAGCGGGGGGGAGCTGTTTTTT. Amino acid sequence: CASSFSSGGELFF.

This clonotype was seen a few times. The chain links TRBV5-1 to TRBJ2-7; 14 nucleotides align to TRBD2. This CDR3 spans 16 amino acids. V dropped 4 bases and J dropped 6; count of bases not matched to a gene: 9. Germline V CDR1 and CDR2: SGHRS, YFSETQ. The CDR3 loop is CASSGRGLAGVGEQYF. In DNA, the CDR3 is TGCGCCAGCAGCGGACGGGGACTAGCGGGAGTTGGCGAGCAGTACTTC. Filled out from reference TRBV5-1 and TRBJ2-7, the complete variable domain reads KAGVTQTPRYLIKTRGQQVTLSCSPISGHRSVSWYQQTPGQGLQFLFEYFSETQRNKGNFPGRFSGRQFSNSRSEMNVSTLELGDSALYLCASSGRGLAGVGEQYFGPGTRLTVT.

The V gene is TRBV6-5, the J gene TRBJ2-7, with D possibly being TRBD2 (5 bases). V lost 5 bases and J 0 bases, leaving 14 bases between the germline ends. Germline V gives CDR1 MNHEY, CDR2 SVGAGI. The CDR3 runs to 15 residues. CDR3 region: CASSSRGGSSYEQYF. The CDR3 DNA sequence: TGTGCCAGCAGTAGCCGGGGTGGAAGCTCCTACGAGCAGTACTTC.

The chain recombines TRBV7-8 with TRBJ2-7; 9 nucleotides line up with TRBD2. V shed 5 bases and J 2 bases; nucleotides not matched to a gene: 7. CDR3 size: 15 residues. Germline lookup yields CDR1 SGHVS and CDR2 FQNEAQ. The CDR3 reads CASSAQRGVPYEQYF. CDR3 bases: TGTGCCAGCAGCGCCCAGCGGGGGGTACCCTACGAGCAGTACTTC. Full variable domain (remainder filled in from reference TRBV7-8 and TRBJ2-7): GAGVSQSPRYKVAKRGQDVALRCDPISGHVSLFWYQQALGQGPEFLTYFQNEAQLDKSGLPSDRFFAERPEGSVSTLKIQRTQQEDSAVYLCASSAQRGVPYEQYFGPGTRLTVT.

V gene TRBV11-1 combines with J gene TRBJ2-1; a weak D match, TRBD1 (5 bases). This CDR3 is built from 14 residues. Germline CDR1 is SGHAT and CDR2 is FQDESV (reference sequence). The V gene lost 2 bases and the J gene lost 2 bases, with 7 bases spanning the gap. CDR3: CASSLRGTYNEQFF. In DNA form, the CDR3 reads TGTGCCAGCAGCTTAAGGGGCACCTACAATGAGCAGTTCTTC.

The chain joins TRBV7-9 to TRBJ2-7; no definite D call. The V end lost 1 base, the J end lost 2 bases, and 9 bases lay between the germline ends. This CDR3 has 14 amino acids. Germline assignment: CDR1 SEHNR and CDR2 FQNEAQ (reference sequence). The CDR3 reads CASSLDGSTYEQYF. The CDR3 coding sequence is TGTGCCAGCAGCTTAGATGGCAGTACCTACGAGCAGTACTTC.

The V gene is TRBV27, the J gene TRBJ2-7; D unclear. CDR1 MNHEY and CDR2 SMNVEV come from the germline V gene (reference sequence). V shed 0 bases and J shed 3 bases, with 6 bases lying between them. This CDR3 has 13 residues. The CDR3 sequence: CASSLSGSYEQYF. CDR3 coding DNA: TGTGCCAGCAGTTTATCTGGCAGCTACGAGCAGTACTTC.

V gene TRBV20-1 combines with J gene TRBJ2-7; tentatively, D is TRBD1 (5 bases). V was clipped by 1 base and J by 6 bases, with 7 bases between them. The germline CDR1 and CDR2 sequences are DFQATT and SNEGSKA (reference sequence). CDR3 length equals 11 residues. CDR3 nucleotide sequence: TGCAGTGCTAGAGGAGACAGCGAGCAGTACTTC. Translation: CSARGDSEQYF.

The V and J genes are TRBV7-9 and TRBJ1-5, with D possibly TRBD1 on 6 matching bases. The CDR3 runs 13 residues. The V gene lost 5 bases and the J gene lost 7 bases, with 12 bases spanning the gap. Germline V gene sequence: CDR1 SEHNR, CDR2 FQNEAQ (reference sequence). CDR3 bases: TGTGCCAGCAGCCAACAGGGTGAGCAGCCCCAGCATTTT. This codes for CASSQQGEQPQHF.

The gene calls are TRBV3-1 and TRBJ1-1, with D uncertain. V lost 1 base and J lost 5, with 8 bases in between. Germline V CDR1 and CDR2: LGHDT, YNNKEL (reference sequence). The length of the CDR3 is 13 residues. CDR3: CASSQGSGTEAFF. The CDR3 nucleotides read TGTGCCAGCAGCCAAGGGTCGGGGACTGAAGCTTTCTTT.

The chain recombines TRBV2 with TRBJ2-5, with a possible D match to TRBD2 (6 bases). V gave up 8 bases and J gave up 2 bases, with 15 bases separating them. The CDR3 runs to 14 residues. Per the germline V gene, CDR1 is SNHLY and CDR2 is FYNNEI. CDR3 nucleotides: TGTGCCAGCTCGGGCGGGAATCTTCAAGAGACCCAGTACTTC. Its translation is CASSGGNLQETQYF.

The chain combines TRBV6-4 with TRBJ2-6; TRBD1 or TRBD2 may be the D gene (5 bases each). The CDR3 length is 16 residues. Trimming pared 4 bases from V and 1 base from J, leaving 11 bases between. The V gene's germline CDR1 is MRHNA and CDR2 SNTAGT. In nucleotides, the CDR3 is TGTGCCAGCAGTGGAAGTGGGGGATCTGGGGCCAACGTCCTGACTTTC. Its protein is CASSGSGGSGANVLTF.

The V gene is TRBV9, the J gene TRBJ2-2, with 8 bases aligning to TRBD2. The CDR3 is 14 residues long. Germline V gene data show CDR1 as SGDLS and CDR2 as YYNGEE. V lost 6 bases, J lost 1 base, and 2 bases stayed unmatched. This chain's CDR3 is CASTGGGNTGELFF. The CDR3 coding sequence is TGTGCCAGCACGGGAGGGGGGAACACCGGGGAGCTGTTTTTT.

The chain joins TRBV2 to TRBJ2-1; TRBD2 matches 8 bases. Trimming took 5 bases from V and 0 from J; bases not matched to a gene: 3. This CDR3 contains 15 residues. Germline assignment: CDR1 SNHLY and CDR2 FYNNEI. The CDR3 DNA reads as TGTGCCAGCAGTTACACTAGCGGCTCCTACAATGAGCAGTTCTTC. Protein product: CASSYTSGSYNEQFF.

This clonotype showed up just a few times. CDR3 amino acids: CASSLETDTQYF. CDR3 nucleotides: TGTGCCAGCAGCTTGGAGACAGATACGCAGTATTTT. This sequence joins TRBV7-2 and TRBJ2-3; D remains ambiguous. Germline assignment: CDR1 SGHTA and CDR2 FQGNSA. CDR3 size: 12 residues. V was clipped by 3 bases and J by 3 bases, with 4 bases between them.

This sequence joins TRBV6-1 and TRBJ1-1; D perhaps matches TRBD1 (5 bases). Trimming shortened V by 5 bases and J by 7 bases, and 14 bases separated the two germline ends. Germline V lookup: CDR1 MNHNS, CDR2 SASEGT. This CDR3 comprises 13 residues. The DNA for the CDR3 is TGTGCCAGCAGTCGACCCGGGGCAGATGAAGCTTTCTTT. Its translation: CASSRPGADEAFF.

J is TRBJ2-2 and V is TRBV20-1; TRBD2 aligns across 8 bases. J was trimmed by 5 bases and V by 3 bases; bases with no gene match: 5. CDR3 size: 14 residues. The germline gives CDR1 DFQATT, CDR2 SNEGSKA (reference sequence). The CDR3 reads CSASGGAWTGELFF. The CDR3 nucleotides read TGCAGTGCTAGCGGGGGGGCTTGGACCGGGGAGCTGTTTTTT.

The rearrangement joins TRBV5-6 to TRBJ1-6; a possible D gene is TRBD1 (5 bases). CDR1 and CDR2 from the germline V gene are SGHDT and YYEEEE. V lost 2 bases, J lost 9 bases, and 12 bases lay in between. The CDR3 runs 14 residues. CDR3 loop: CASSFEGRSSPLHF. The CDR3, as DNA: TGTGCCAGCAGCTTTGAGGGGAGGTCTTCACCCCTCCACTTT. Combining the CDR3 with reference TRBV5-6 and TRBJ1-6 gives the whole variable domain DAGVTQSPTHLIKTRGQQVTLRCSPKSGHDTVSWYQQALGQGPQFIFQYYEEEERQRGNFPDRFSGHQFPNYSSELNVNALLLGDSALYLCASSFEGRSSPLHFGNGTRLTVT.